The clone carrying this T cell receptor beta chain was detected once. Its target is unknown. This table comes from immunoSEQ multiplex PCR, and its TCRdb copy is limited to in-frame clones, with some not included. The repertoire holds over 120,000 clones, 85% to 95% seen once, with around 12% in the top ten. Trimming pared 10 bases from V and 0 bases from J, leaving 14 bases between. From germline, CDR1 is ENHRY and CDR2 SYGVKD. The CDR3 is 14 amino acids. These data come from a study of T cell responses to AZD1222 COVID-19 vaccine. Study conclusions and caveats: No day 14 peak samples; only post-peak repertoires were characterized. After two AZD1222 doses, spike-specific TCR breadth and depth rose versus day 0. The donor cohort was predominantly white British with a female majority, and clonal diversity may have been underestimated. Targeting of unmutated variant regions was reportedly seen in nearly half of spike-specific TCRs.

This rearrangement joins TRBV10-3 to TRBJ2-3; D is uncertain. Source: peripheral blood, taken after recovery from COVID-19. This clonotype was obtained from an adult who had recovered from COVID-19. The CDR3 bases are TGTGCCACCTCATTAAGTGCGAGCACAGATACGCAGTATTTT. Translation: CATSLSASTDTQYF.